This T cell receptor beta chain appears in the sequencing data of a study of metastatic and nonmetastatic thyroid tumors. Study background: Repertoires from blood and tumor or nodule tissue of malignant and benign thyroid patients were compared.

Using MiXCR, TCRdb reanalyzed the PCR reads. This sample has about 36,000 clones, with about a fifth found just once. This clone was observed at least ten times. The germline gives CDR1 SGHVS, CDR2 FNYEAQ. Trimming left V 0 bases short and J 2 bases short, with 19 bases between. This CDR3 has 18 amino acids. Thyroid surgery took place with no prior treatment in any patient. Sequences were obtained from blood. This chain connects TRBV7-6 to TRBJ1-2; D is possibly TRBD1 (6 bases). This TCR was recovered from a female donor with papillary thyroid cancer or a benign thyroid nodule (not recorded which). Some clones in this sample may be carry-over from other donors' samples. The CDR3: CASSLAVQGLGRNYGYTF. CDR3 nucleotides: TGTGCCAGCAGCTTAGCGGTGCAGGGGCTAGGACGCAACTATGGCTACACCTTC.